These 23 T cell receptor beta chains share one sample of origin, sequenced in a study of identical twins. Via MiXCR, TCRdb re-called the 5' RACE reads, giving one row per CDR3 protein. This table has about 240,000 distinct CDR3 sequences, over 9.5% appearing once. The material sequenced was memory T cells sorted from blood. These receptors came from a man in his forties or fifties in good health.

This clonotype was recorded a few times. This chain connects TRBV6-2 or TRBV6-3 to TRBJ2-7, with 7 bases matching TRBD1. Trimming at V came to 11 bases and at J to 7 bases, leaving 14 bases not matched to a gene. This CDR3 comprises 13 residues. Germline lookup yields CDR1 MNHEY and CDR2 SVGEGT. CDR3 sequence: CAADQTGLGEQYF. In nucleotides, the CDR3 is TGTGCCGCAGACCAGACAGGGCTGGGGGAGCAGTACTTC.

The genes are TRBV12-3 or TRBV12-4 and TRBJ2-5; 13 bases align to TRBD2. This CDR3 has 17 residues. Losses at the gene ends were 3 bases for V and 4 bases for J; bases not matched to a gene: 8. CDR3 DNA sequence: TGTGCCAGCAGTTTTTTCCGGACTAGCGGGAGTCGAGAGACCCAGTACTTC. Protein sequence: CASSFFRTSGSRETQYF.

This clonotype was observed a few times. The J gene is TRBJ2-1, the V gene TRBV29-1; TRBD2 might be the D (6 bases). V shed 3 bases and J shed 0 bases, with 12 bases lying between them. Germline V gene data show CDR1 as SQVTM and CDR2 as ANQGSEA. The CDR3 extends over 15 amino acids. CDR3 sequence (DNA): TGCAGCGTTGATCGGAGGGGCAGCTCCTACAATGAGCAGTTCTTC. It codes for CSVDRRGSSYNEQFF.

This clonotype was seen many times. The DNA for the CDR3 is TGTGCCAGCAGACGGGGCCCGAGGTATGAGCAGTTCTTC. The encoded protein is CASRRGPRYEQFF. V is TRBV28 and J is TRBJ2-1, with D perhaps given as TRBD1 or TRBD2 (5 bases each). V shed 6 bases and J shed 8 bases, with 14 bases lying between them. From germline, CDR1 is MDHEN and CDR2 SYDVKM. The CDR3 consists of 13 residues. Looking up the rest from reference TRBV28 and TRBJ2-1 gives the full variable domain: DVKVTQSSRYLVKRTGEKVFLECVQDMDHENMFWYRQDPGLGLRLIYFSYDVKMKEKGDIPEGYSVSREKKERFSLILESASTNQTSMYLCASRRGPRYEQFFGPGTRLTVL.

This clonotype was found many times. This chain joins TRBV6-1 and TRBJ2-7; D might be TRBD1 (6 bases). Trimming took 4 bases from V and 7 from J, leaving 20 bases between them. This CDR3 has 15 residues. From germline, CDR1 is MNHNS and CDR2 SASEGT. The CDR3 reads CASSGPGQTTGEQYF. CDR3 DNA sequence: TGTGCCAGCAGTGGCCCGGGACAAACGACGGGAGAGCAGTACTTC.

The table lists this clonotype with many counts. The genes are TRBV7-3 and TRBJ2-4, with 8 bases lining up with TRBD1. The CDR3 runs to 13 residues. The J segment lost 10 bases and the V segment lost 5 bases, leaving 7 bases of the junction unmatched. CDR1 and CDR2 from the germline V gene are SGHTA and FQGTGA. CDR3 sequence reads: CASSPGGRGIQYF. The CDR3 DNA sequence: TGTGCCAGCAGCCCAGGGGGCCGGGGAATTCAGTACTTC.

The chain joins TRBV29-1 to TRBJ2-2, with D uncertain. Trimming removed 5 bases from V and 0 bases from J, with 10 bases in between. Germline loops: CDR1 SQVTM, CDR2 ANQGSEA. This CDR3 comprises 14 residues. CDR3 nucleotide sequence: TGCAGCGTTCTGCGGAATGCGAACACCGGGGAGCTGTTTTTT. It specifies CSVLRNANTGELFF.

This clonotype was counted between two and nine times. The V call is TRBV6-5, the J call TRBJ2-1; D gene ambiguous. The CDR3 contains 14 residues. V was cut by 2 bases and J by 10 bases, with 15 bases left in between. Germline V gives CDR1 MNHEY, CDR2 SVGAGI. CDR3 amino acids: CASSYADSAREQFF. The CDR3 DNA reads as TGTGCCAGCAGTTACGCGGATTCGGCGAGGGAGCAGTTCTTC.

The chain uses TRBV20-1 and TRBJ1-2, with D hard to call. The V end lost 0 bases, the J end lost 4 bases, and 15 bases lay between the germline ends. Germline loops: CDR1 DFQATT, CDR2 SNEGSKA (reference sequence). The CDR3 is 15 residues long. The CDR3 protein is CSARDSAEGVYGYTF. The CDR3 DNA sequence: TGCAGTGCTAGAGATTCGGCAGAAGGAGTCTATGGCTACACCTTC.

This chain links TRBV4-1 with TRBJ2-3; tentative D call: TRBD2 (5 bases). Trimming removed 2 bases from V and 6 bases from J, with 12 bases in between. Germline V gene data show CDR1 as MGHRA and CDR2 as YSYEKL. The CDR3 has 14 residues. CDR3 residues: CASSQTTGWDTQYF. CDR3 nucleotides: TGCGCCAGCAGCCAAACCACGGGGTGGGATACGCAGTATTTT.

This clonotype was picked up many times. V and J are TRBV4-1 and TRBJ1-6, with a possible D match to TRBD1 (6 bases). Trimming cost V 0 bases and J 9 bases, with 21 bases left between them. CDR3 length: 18 residues. Per germline, CDR1 MGHRA and CDR2 YSYEKL. The chain's CDR3 is CASSQEPPQQGFSSPLHF. In DNA form, the CDR3 reads TGCGCCAGCAGCCAAGAACCCCCTCAACAGGGATTCAGTTCACCCCTCCACTTT.

This clonotype came up a few times. The chain has TRBV7-2 and TRBJ1-2, with 9 bases identical to TRBD1. The CDR3 has 16 amino acids. CDR1 is SGHTA and CDR2 is FQGNSA in the germline V gene. J was trimmed by 4 bases and V by 3 bases; bases with no gene match: 9. CDR3 sequence reads: CASSLGAGTGLYGYTF. The CDR3 region has the DNA TGTGCCAGCAGCTTGGGGGCCGGGACAGGGCTCTATGGCTACACCTTC.

The J gene is TRBJ2-2, the V gene TRBV12-3 or TRBV12-4; no definite D call. V dropped 3 bases and J dropped 0 bases, with 8 bases sitting between them. The CDR3 spans 15 residues. This CDR3 is CASSFGKTNTGELFF. CDR3 DNA: TGTGCCAGCAGTTTTGGCAAAACGAACACCGGGGAGCTGTTTTTT.

This clonotype came up a few times. V and J are TRBV4-3 and TRBJ2-3, with 7 bases lining up with TRBD2. Trimming removed 1 base from V and 2 bases from J; junction bases left unmatched: 12. Germline V gives CDR1 LGHNA, CDR2 YSLEER. The CDR3 has 18 amino acids. CDR3 bases: TGCGCCAGCAGCCAAGGATCCCTTTGGGGGGGATCCACAGATACGCAGTATTTT. Protein sequence: CASSQGSLWGGSTDTQYF.

This clonotype was found a few times. The CDR3, as DNA: TGTGCCAGCAGTTCCTACCCGGGACAGATCCAAGAGACCCAGTACTTC. This encodes CASSSYPGQIQETQYF. The chain joins TRBV28 to TRBJ2-5; 7 positions match TRBD1. The germline V gene has CDR1 MDHEN and CDR2 SYDVKM. The trim removed 4 bases at V and 1 base at J, leaving 9 bases unmatched. The CDR3 has 16 residues.

The chain combines TRBV10-3 with TRBJ1-1, with unresolved D. This CDR3 comprises 13 residues. CDR1 is ENHRY and CDR2 is SYGVKD in the germline V gene. V gave up 3 bases and J gave up 1 base, with 6 bases separating them. CDR3 loop: CAISDGRNTEAFF. As DNA, the CDR3 is TGTGCCATCAGTGATGGGAGGAACACTGAAGCTTTCTTT.

The chain combines TRBV7-6 with TRBJ2-7; no definite D call. Trimming pared 1 base from V and 2 bases from J, leaving 12 bases between. The CDR3 has 15 amino acids. Germline loops: CDR1 SGHVS, CDR2 FNYEAQ. The CDR3 reads CASSLDVGLTYEQYF. The CDR3 DNA sequence: TGTGCCAGCAGCTTAGACGTTGGCCTGACCTACGAGCAGTACTTC.

This clonotype was seen a few times. This chain uses TRBV7-9 with TRBJ2-5; the D is unclear. The V and J ends lost 7 bases and 3 bases respectively, with 6 bases between them. From germline, CDR1 is SEHNR and CDR2 FQNEAQ (reference sequence). The CDR3 contains 11 residues. The CDR3 DNA follows: TGTGCCAGCACCGATAAAGAGACCCAGTACTTC. Encoded protein: CASTDKETQYF.

The chain couples TRBV10-3 to TRBJ2-7; D gene ambiguous. CDR3 length: 11 amino acids. With 6 bases removed from V and 1 base from J, the gap between germline ends came to 4 bases. Germline V gives CDR1 ENHRY, CDR2 SYGVKD. The CDR3 DNA follows: TGTGCCATCAGCTCGTCCTACGAGCAGTACTTC. The encoded protein is CAISSSYEQYF.

There are many counts of this clonotype. The V call is TRBV10-3, the J call TRBJ2-5; the match to TRBD2 covers 8 bases. The junction had 9 bases not matched to a gene; V was cut back by 10 bases and J by 2 bases. Germline V lookup: CDR1 ENHRY, CDR2 SYGVKD. The CDR3 extends over 14 amino acids. Here the CDR3 DNA reads TGTGCCACTGACCGGGGGGGGGCGCAAGAGACCCAGTACTTC. The encoded protein is CATDRGGAQETQYF.

This clonotype has only a few counts. The V and J genes are TRBV7-2 and TRBJ2-5, with 10 nucleotides matching TRBD1. V lost 3 bases to trimming and J lost 4 bases; unmatched junction nucleotides: 5. CDR3 length equals 15 residues. CDR1 and CDR2 from the germline V gene are SGHTA and FQGNSA. CDR3 bases: TGTGCCAGCAGCTTCGACAGGGGGCATCGAGAGACCCAGTACTTC. This translates into CASSFDRGHRETQYF.

The gene calls are TRBV4-2 and TRBJ1-3, with D uncertain. The V end lost 0 bases, the J end lost 1 base, and 7 bases lay between the germline ends. Germline V CDR1 and CDR2: LGHNA, YNFKEQ. This CDR3 has 15 residues. CDR3 sequence (DNA): TGTGCCAGCAGCCAAGACTTGGGTTCTGGAAACACCATATATTTT. As protein: CASSQDLGSGNTIYF.

This clonotype was counted only a few times. The V and J genes are TRBV12-3 or TRBV12-4 and TRBJ1-4, with unresolved D. V was shortened by 7 bases and J by 8 bases, with 20 bases between the two germline ends. The CDR3 spans 15 residues. In DNA, the CDR3 is TGTGCCAGCAAGCTGAGCGCGGGAGGTGGGGAAAAACTGTTTTTT. Encoded protein: CASKLSAGGGEKLFF.